One and the same sample provided the 16 T cell receptor beta chains below, sequenced in a study of blood T cells in healthy people across ages. A sample-barcoded 5' primer and a J-beta primer mix were used in a second PCR of roughly 7 to 12 cycles. MiXCR, applied by TCRdb to the 5' RACE reads, yields one record per CDR3 protein. The sample contains about 800,000 distinct CDR3 sequences, about 46% of which appear only once. The sample taken for sequencing was blood. The receptors here all came from an elderly man in good health.

This clonotype was seen only a few times. The rearrangement links TRBV20-1 to TRBJ2-5; D may be TRBD2 (6 bases). In germline, CDR1 is DFQATT, CDR2 SNEGSKA (reference sequence). The germline V and J ends were trimmed by 3 bases and 11 bases, with 10 bases remaining between them. This CDR3 is 10 amino acids long. Here the CDR3 DNA reads TGCAGTGCTAGTTGGGGGGAGCAGTACTTC. This translates into CSASWGEQYF.

This clonotype was seen repeatedly, ten times or more. CDR3 protein: CSVEETQHNEQFF. The DNA of the CDR3 is TGCAGCGTTGAAGAAACACAGCACAATGAGCAGTTCTTC. V gene TRBV29-1 combines with J gene TRBJ2-1; no reliable D call. V was clipped by 0 bases and J by 5 bases, with 8 bases between them. The CDR3 length is 13 residues. The germline V gene encodes CDR1 SQVTM and CDR2 ANQGSEA.

The rearrangement uses TRBV20-1 and TRBJ2-5; 14 bases map to TRBD2. This CDR3 is 18 amino acids long. The V and J ends lost 0 bases and 4 bases, in that order; junction bases with no gene match: 10. Germline V gene lookup returns CDR1 DFQATT and CDR2 SNEGSKA (reference sequence). This chain's CDR3 is CSARDVKGLAGASETQYF. CDR3 DNA sequence: TGCAGTGCTAGAGATGTCAAGGGACTAGCGGGAGCGTCAGAGACCCAGTACTTC.

The rearrangement uses TRBV20-1 and TRBJ2-3, with 12 positions matching TRBD2. The V gene's germline CDR1 is DFQATT and CDR2 SNEGSKA (reference sequence). The ends lost 3 bases at V and 3 bases at J; junction bases unmatched: 16. The length of the CDR3 is 19 residues. The CDR3 DNA reads as TGCAGTGCTAGTCAGCGACTAGCGGGAGAATGTATATTAACAGATACGCAGTATTTT. It codes for CSASQRLAGECILTDTQYF.

The CDR3 loop is CANSRYQSSYNSPLHF. The CDR3 DNA is TGTGCCAACAGCCGGTACCAATCCTCCTATAATTCACCCCTCCACTTT. The chain combines TRBV28 with TRBJ1-6; the D is unclear. The ends were cut back, 10 bases at V and 0 bases at J, with 16 bases in the middle. The CDR3 length is 16 residues. Germline V lookup: CDR1 MDHEN, CDR2 SYDVKM.

This chain connects TRBV4-2 to TRBJ2-7; 9 bases align to TRBD1. Germline V gene data show CDR1 as LGHNA and CDR2 as YNFKEQ. The CDR3 is made up of 17 amino acids. With 2 bases clipped from V and 1 base from J, the junction kept 9 bases outside the gene matches. The CDR3 nucleotides are TGTGCCAGCAGCCAACACCCCGGGACAGGGATTTCCTACGAGCAGTACTTC. Protein: CASSQHPGTGISYEQYF.

This clonotype was recorded many times. In nucleotides, the CDR3 is TGTGCCAGCACCCTCACGGGGAAAGAAACAGATACGCAGTATTTT. Its protein product is CASTLTGKETDTQYF. The chain uses TRBV7-2 and TRBJ2-3, with D perhaps TRBD2 (5 bases). Germline V CDR1 and CDR2: SGHTA, FQGNSA. The CDR3 loop spans 15 amino acids. V was cut by 7 bases and J by 3 bases, with 17 bases left in between.

This clonotype was detected a few times. The chain carries TRBV11-3 and TRBJ2-3; 11 bases line up with TRBD2. Germline V gene lookup returns CDR1 SGHNT and CDR2 YENEEA. J lost 0 bases, V lost 3 bases, and 5 bases had no gene match. The CDR3 length is 17 residues. CDR3 sequence reads: CASSFSGTSGSTDTQYF. The CDR3 nucleotides read TGTGCCAGCAGCTTTTCCGGGACTAGCGGAAGCACAGATACGCAGTATTTT.

This sequence joins TRBV3-1 and TRBJ1-4, with 9 bases aligning to TRBD1. With V trimmed by 3 bases and J by 7 bases, 3 bases remained unmatched. Germline assignment: CDR1 LGHDT and CDR2 YNNKEL (reference sequence). This CDR3 contains 14 residues. CDR3: CASSQGQGSEKLFF. CDR3 bases: TGTGCCAGCAGCCAGGGACAGGGAAGTGAAAAACTGTTTTTT. Full variable domain (remainder filled in from reference TRBV3-1 and TRBJ1-4): DTAVSQTPKYLVTQMGNDKSIKCEQNLGHDTMYWYKQDSKKFLKIMFSYNNKELIINETVPNRFSPKSPDKAHLNLHINSLELGDSAVYFCASSQGQGSEKLFFGSGTQLSVL.

J is TRBJ2-5 and V is TRBV9, with 10 bases identical to TRBD2. This CDR3 region has 20 residues. Losses at the gene ends were 0 bases for V and 11 bases for J; bases not matched to a gene: 25. CDR1 and CDR2 (germline): SGDLS, YYNGEE. The CDR3 is CASSVDVSSGSMRDYNEQYF. Here the CDR3 DNA reads TGTGCCAGCAGCGTAGATGTGTCTAGCGGGAGTATGAGGGACTACAATGAGCAGTACTTC. Together with reference TRBV9 and TRBJ2-5, the CDR3 gives the full variable domain: DSGVTQTPKHLITATGQRVTLRCSPRSGDLSVYWYQQSLDQGLQFLIQYYNGEERAKGNILERFSAQQFPDLHSELNLSSLELGDSALYFCASSVDVSSGSMRDYNEQYFGPGTRLLVL.

Only a few counts were recorded for this clonotype. The gene calls are TRBV28 and TRBJ2-1; 9 bases match TRBD2. Germline CDR1 and CDR2: MDHEN and SYDVKM. The CDR3 totals 14 residues. The ends lost 7 bases at V and 10 bases at J; junction bases unmatched: 11. The CDR3 sequence is CASIQAGGPWEQFF. The CDR3 bases are TGTGCCAGCATTCAGGCGGGAGGGCCATGGGAGCAGTTCTTC.

This clonotype was recorded many times. V gene TRBV12-3 or TRBV12-4 combines with J gene TRBJ1-1; D remains unclear. The V end was cut by 6 bases, the J end by 2 bases, with 7 bases between. This CDR3 comprises 12 residues. The CDR3 is CASSPFNTEAFF. CDR3 nucleotide sequence: TGTGCCAGCAGCCCTTTCAACACTGAAGCTTTCTTT.

This rearrangement joins TRBV20-1 to TRBJ1-1; D possibly corresponds to TRBD1 (6 bases). Germline V gives CDR1 DFQATT, CDR2 SNEGSKA (reference sequence). V was pared by 0 bases and J by 5 bases, with 10 bases between. The CDR3 contains 13 residues. CDR3 in amino acids: CSAREFRGTEAFF. As DNA, the CDR3 is TGCAGTGCTAGAGAATTCAGGGGTACTGAAGCTTTCTTT.

The sample holds a few counts of this clonotype. The rearrangement uses TRBV5-1 and TRBJ2-3; TRBD1 aligns across 7 bases. Trimming cost V 6 bases and J 0 bases; bases outside gene matches: 4. The CDR3 is 14 residues long. CDR1 is SGHRS and CDR2 is YFSETQ in the germline V gene. The CDR3 DNA follows: TGCGCCAGCACCGACAGGGTCAGCACAGATACGCAGTATTTT. Its translation is CASTDRVSTDTQYF.

This clonotype was counted between two and nine times. The CDR3 DNA follows: TGTGCCAGCACCACTATAGCGGACTGGGAGCTGTTTTTT. Protein: CASTTIADWELFF. This chain joins TRBV5-5 and TRBJ2-2, with D maybe TRBD2 (6 bases). Trimming stripped 6 bases from V and 9 bases from J, with 15 bases between. Germline V gene lookup returns CDR1 SGHKS and CDR2 YYEKEE (reference sequence). There are 13 residues in the CDR3. The entire variable domain, with the rest obtained from reference TRBV5-5 and TRBJ2-2, is as follows: DAGVTQSPTHLIKTRGQQVTLRCSPISGHKSVSWYQQVLGQGPQFIFQYYEKEERGRGNFPDRFSARQFPNYSSELNVNALLLGDSALYLCASTTIADWELFFGEGSRLTVL.

The chain uses TRBV12-3 or TRBV12-4 and TRBJ2-5; 7 nucleotides match TRBD2. Germline trimming cut 5 bases from V and 11 bases from J; bases unmatched to any gene: 17. This CDR3 is built from 15 residues. The CDR3 DNA is TGTGCCAGCAGTCCGCCGGGGGGTCCGAACAATGAGCAGTACTTC. Its translation: CASSPPGGPNNEQYF.